The 21 T cell receptor beta chains given below trace back to one sample, sequenced in a study of blood T cell repertoires in COVID-19. Method: immunoSEQ multiplex PCR; TCRdb's copy keeps in-frame clones and lacks some. The table lists tens of thousands of clones, 88% of them singletons. Sequencing was performed on peripheral blood. The receptors come from a human donor in a cohort sampled during active COVID-19.

J is TRBJ2-1 and V is TRBV24-1, with 12 nucleotides matching TRBD2. Per the germline V gene, CDR1 is KGHDR and CDR2 is SFDVKD. This CDR3 has 16 amino acids. V shed 5 bases and J 4 bases; nucleotides not matched to a gene: 5. The CDR3 is CATSGGLAGGYNEQFF. The CDR3 nucleotides read TGTGCCACCAGTGGGGGGCTAGCGGGGGGGTACAATGAGCAGTTCTTC.

The chain uses TRBV7-2 and TRBJ2-3, with 7 bases aligning to TRBD2. Germline CDR1 is SGHTA and CDR2 is FQGNSA. This CDR3 is built from 15 residues. V lost 4 bases and J lost 3; bases outside the gene matches: 7. CDR3 protein: CASSSFSGETDTQYF. The DNA for the CDR3 is TGTGCCAGCAGCTCGTTCAGCGGGGAGACAGATACGCAGTATTTT.

The chain uses TRBV19 and TRBJ1-1; tentative D call: TRBD1 (5 bases). Germline-derived CDR1 and CDR2 are LNHDA and SQIVND (reference sequence). V dropped 3 bases and J dropped 6 bases, with 11 bases sitting between them. This CDR3 comprises 13 residues. This chain's CDR3 is CASSILGGAEAFF. CDR3 DNA sequence: TGTGCCAGTAGTATCCTGGGGGGGGCTGAAGCTTTCTTT.

CDR3 region: CATSDPGQGSIGELFF. The CDR3 bases are TGTGCCACCAGTGACCCGGGACAGGGGTCGATCGGGGAGCTGTTTTTT. The rearrangement joins TRBV24-1 to TRBJ2-2, with 10 bases fitting TRBD1. V shed 4 bases, J shed 7 bases, and the junction held 8 bases outside the gene matches. The CDR3 loop spans 16 amino acids. From germline, CDR1 is KGHDR and CDR2 SFDVKD.

This clone has just one count. J is TRBJ1-1 and V is TRBV30; D is undetermined. This CDR3 spans 12 amino acids. Germline CDR1 is GTSNPN and CDR2 is SVGIG (reference sequence). V lost 5 bases and J 1 base, leaving 8 bases between the germline ends. CDR3: CAWQQTNTEAFF. The CDR3 DNA sequence: TGTGCCTGGCAACAGACGAACACTGAAGCTTTCTTT.

The rearrangement links TRBV5-5 to TRBJ2-4; 7 bases are a match to TRBD1. V lost 3 bases and J lost 1; bases outside the gene matches: 13. Germline V CDR1 and CDR2: SGHKS, YYEKEE (reference sequence). The CDR3 has 18 residues. The CDR3 DNA reads as TGTGCCAGCAGCTACGGAAATCGACAGGGCTGGGCCAAAAACATTCAGTACTTC. This translates into CASSYGNRQGWAKNIQYF.

The chain employs TRBV18 and TRBJ1-3; D gene unclear. V dropped 3 bases and J dropped 1 base, with 7 bases sitting between them. The CDR3 spans 14 residues. Germline CDR1 is KGHSH and CDR2 is LQKENI. This CDR3 reads CASSPSQSGNTIYF. CDR3 DNA: TGTGCCAGCTCACCGTCACAATCTGGAAACACCATATATTTT.

Worth noting for this clone: Other DNA sequences in the same sample also yield this CDR3. The chain couples TRBV28 to TRBJ2-7; 8 nucleotides line up with TRBD2. CDR1 is MDHEN and CDR2 is SYDVKM in the germline V gene. The trim removed 7 bases at V and 2 bases at J, leaving 4 bases unmatched. The CDR3 spans 13 residues. DNA of the CDR3: TGTGCCAGCACCCGGGGGGGGCCCTACGAGCAGTACTTC. It encodes CASTRGGPYEQYF.

CDR3 protein: CASSFVRDSRSEQYF. CDR3 bases: TGTGCCAGCAGCTTCGTCCGGGACAGCCGGTCCGAGCAGTACTTC. The chain combines TRBV7-2 with TRBJ2-7, with TRBD1 matching over 7 bases. The CDR3 covers 15 residues. V was pared by 3 bases and J by 6 bases, with 11 bases of the junction left unmatched. The germline V gene encodes CDR1 SGHTA and CDR2 FQGNSA.

V and J are TRBV5-1 and TRBJ2-7, with 11 bases lining up with TRBD2. Germline values: CDR1 SGHRS, CDR2 YFSETQ. Trimming removed 2 bases from V and 5 bases from J; junction bases left unmatched: 3. The CDR3 totals 14 residues. The CDR3 region is CASSFSGRADEQYF. The CDR3 DNA reads as TGCGCCAGCAGCTTTAGCGGGAGGGCCGACGAGCAGTACTTC.

The chain carries TRBV3-1 (or the pseudogene TRBV3-2) and TRBJ2-5, with 12 positions matching TRBD2. This CDR3 is 20 amino acids long. V lost 4 bases to trimming and J lost 1 base; unmatched junction nucleotides: 16. Germline CDR1 is LGHDT and CDR2 is YNNKEL (reference sequence). CDR3 sequence reads: CASSRWTSGTRRRGQETQYF. As DNA, the CDR3 is TGTGCCAGCAGCCGATGGACTAGCGGGACCCGACGAAGGGGCCAAGAGACCCAGTACTTC.

This clone was counted once. The chain combines TRBV28 with TRBJ2-2; 11 bases are shared with TRBD2. The J segment lost 4 bases and the V segment lost 9 bases, leaving 7 bases of the junction unmatched. There are 15 residues in the CDR3. Germline CDR1 and CDR2: MDHEN and SYDVKM. The CDR3 DNA is TGTGCCAGTATGCTAGCGGGAGGCCTCACCGGGGAGCTGTTTTTT. Translated, it gives CASMLAGGLTGELFF.

This CDR3 is CASSRFARGSLHQPQHF. The CDR3 coding sequence is TGTGCCAGTAGTAGGTTTGCCAGGGGATCCCTTCATCAGCCCCAGCATTTT. V and J are TRBV19 and TRBJ1-5; D is possibly TRBD1 (6 bases). There are 17 residues in the CDR3. Per germline, CDR1 LNHDA and CDR2 SQIVND (reference sequence). With 4 bases removed from V and 5 bases from J, the gap between germline ends came to 21 bases.

This rearrangement joins TRBV28 to TRBJ2-3, with TRBD2 matching 16 bases. Germline CDR1 reads MDHEN; CDR2 reads SYDVKM. The ends lost 4 bases at V and 0 bases at J; junction bases unmatched: 7. This CDR3 has 19 residues. The CDR3 nucleotides are TGTGCCAGCAGTTCTGGGACTAGCGGGAGGGCTTTTAGCACAGATACGCAGTATTTT. It codes for CASSSGTSGRAFSTDTQYF.

The gene calls are TRBV27 and TRBJ2-7, with 10 bases identical to TRBD1. The length of the CDR3 is 15 residues. The germline CDR1 and CDR2 sequences are MNHEY and SMNVEV (reference sequence). Trimming at V came to 5 bases and at J to 3 bases, leaving 7 bases not matched to a gene. The CDR3 protein is CASSLRDRGIYEQYF. The CDR3 nucleotides read TGTGCCAGCAGTCTCCGGGACAGGGGAATCTACGAGCAGTACTTC.

Remarks on this clone: This specimen includes other DNA sequences encoding the same CDR3. This rearrangement joins TRBV18 to TRBJ2-3; maybe TRBD2 (5 bases). This CDR3 region has 12 residues. Trimming stripped 3 bases from V and 5 bases from J, with 6 bases between. CDR1 and CDR2 from the germline V gene are KGHSH and LQKENI. The chain's CDR3 is CASSPEGDTQYF. CDR3 coding DNA: TGTGCCAGCTCACCCGAGGGAGATACGCAGTATTTT.

The chain uses TRBV9 and TRBJ2-3, with 9 nucleotides matching TRBD2. CDR1 SGDLS and CDR2 YYNGEE come from the germline V gene. The CDR3 has 16 residues. V was clipped by 4 bases and J by 4 bases; unmatched bases: 10. The chain's CDR3 is CASSLYGGGAADTQYF. In DNA form, the CDR3 reads TGTGCCAGCAGCCTTTATGGCGGGGGGGCCGCAGATACGCAGTATTTT.

This chain uses TRBV5-1 with TRBJ2-7; 8 positions agree with TRBD2. J was trimmed by 3 bases and V by 4 bases; bases with no gene match: 6. The CDR3 is made up of 14 amino acids. CDR1 SGHRS and CDR2 YFSETQ come from the germline V gene. CDR3 DNA sequence: TGCGCCAGCAGCACCGGGACTAGTCTCTACGAGCAGTACTTC. Protein: CASSTGTSLYEQYF.

The chain uses TRBV7-8 and TRBJ2-5, with 16 bases matching TRBD2. Germline V lookup: CDR1 SGHVS, CDR2 FQNEAQ. Trimming at V came to 3 bases and at J to 5 bases, leaving 6 bases not matched to a gene. The CDR3 consists of 17 residues. The CDR3 sequence: CASSLGLAGGLGETQYF. CDR3 nucleotide sequence: TGTGCCAGCAGCTTGGGACTAGCGGGAGGGCTAGGGGAGACCCAGTACTTC. The full variable domain, its missing parts supplied by reference TRBV7-8 and TRBJ2-5, is GAGVSQSPRYKVAKRGQDVALRCDPISGHVSLFWYQQALGQGPEFLTYFQNEAQLDKSGLPSDRFFAERPEGSVSTLKIQRTQQEDSAVYLCASSLGLAGGLGETQYFGPGTRLLVL.

This chain links TRBV5-1 with TRBJ2-3; D possibly corresponds to TRBD2 (5 bases). The CDR3 contains 15 residues. From germline, CDR1 is SGHRS and CDR2 YFSETQ. V lost 2 bases to trimming and J lost 0 bases, with 10 bases between them. The CDR3 is CASSLGLASTDTQYF. The CDR3 DNA follows: TGCGCCAGCAGCTTAGGGCTAGCAAGCACAGATACGCAGTATTTT.

The chain employs TRBV4-2 and TRBJ2-3; 9 bases map to TRBD2. This CDR3 region has 17 residues. Germline CDR1 LGHNA, CDR2 YNFKEQ. Trimming removed 4 bases from V and 4 bases from J; junction bases left unmatched: 12. The CDR3 region has the DNA TGTGCCAGCAGCCCCAAAGGACTAGCGACAGTCGCAGATACGCAGTATTTT. This codes for CASSPKGLATVADTQYF.